The source of this T cell receptor (beta chain) is a study of T cells in Graves' hyperthyroidism and ophthalmopathy. Regarding the study as a whole: Ophthalmopathy prediction by the model preceded onset by a median about 6 months. Blood also carried most thyroid clonotypes expanded above 0.001.

Germline-derived CDR1 and CDR2 are SNHLY and FYNNEI. CDR3 size: 14 residues. In regard to this clonotype: The antigen is not known. The junction shows a germline mismatch at one end, possibly a read error.

A Clinical Activity Score of at least 3, a NOSPECS grade of at least 4 and a duration under 3 months were recorded in the ophthalmopathy patients. Clinical symptoms, serum thyroxine and TRAb, thyroid ultrasound and orbital computed tomography together formed the diagnostic basis. RNA transcripts served as the template for amplifying TCR beta CDR3 regions. HTBI primers drove first-round RT-PCR of the TCR CDR3. TCRdb used MiXCR to reprocess the multiplex PCR reads, holding one entry per CDR3 protein. The data contain hundreds of thousands of distinct CDR3 sequences, approximately 14% of them singletons.

The chain links TRBV2 to TRBJ1-3, with a tentative D call TRBD1 (5 bases). The TCR sequence derives from a woman aged 40 to 50 with Graves' ophthalmopathy. Sample: blood. CDR3 nucleotide sequence: TGTGCCAGCAGCCCACAGGACTCTGGGAACACCATATATTTT. The encoded protein is CASSPQDSGNTIYF.